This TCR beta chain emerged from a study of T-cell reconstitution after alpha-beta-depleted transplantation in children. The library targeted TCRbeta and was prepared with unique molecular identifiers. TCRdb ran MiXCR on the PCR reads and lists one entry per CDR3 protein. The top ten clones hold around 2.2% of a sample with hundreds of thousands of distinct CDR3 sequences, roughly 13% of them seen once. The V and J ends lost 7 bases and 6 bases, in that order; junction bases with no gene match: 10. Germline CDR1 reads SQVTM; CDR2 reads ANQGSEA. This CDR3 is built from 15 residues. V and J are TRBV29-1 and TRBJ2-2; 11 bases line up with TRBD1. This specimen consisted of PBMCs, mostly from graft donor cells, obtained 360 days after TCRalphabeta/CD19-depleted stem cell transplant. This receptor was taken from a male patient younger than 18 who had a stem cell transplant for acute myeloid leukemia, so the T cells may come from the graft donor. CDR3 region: CSALGQGALSGELFF. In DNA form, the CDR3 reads TGCAGCGCCTTAGGACAGGGGGCGCTTTCCGGGGAGCTGTTTTTT.